This T cell receptor (beta chain) was identified during a study of human T cells and chemical hapten exposure. Overall study context: How much TCR each sample yielded varied, mostly because pooled library volumes differed slightly.

Trimming took 0 bases from V and 0 from J, leaving 12 bases between them. The CDR3 loop spans 15 amino acids. Germline V gene lookup returns CDR1 DFQATT and CDR2 SNEGSKA (reference sequence). Time point noted: patch test 1, 2 weeks after DPC sensitization. Treatment meaning: therapeutic diphenylcyclopropenone sensitization with weekly scalp DPC. TCRdb used MiXCR to reprocess the RACE reads, holding one entry per CDR3 protein. The table includes tens of thousands of distinct CDR3 sequences, around 10% detected once. The gene calls are TRBV20-1 and TRBJ2-7; a weak D match, TRBD2 (6 bases). This specimen consisted of whole blood, obtained in connection with sensitization to the hapten diphenylcyclopropenone (DPC). The source of this sequence is a woman aged 50 to 65 with alopecia areata. Some clones in this sample may be carry-over from other donors' samples. The CDR3 DNA sequence: TGCAGTGCTAGAGATCCTAGCGCCTCCTCCTACGAGCAGTACTTC. This encodes CSARDPSASSYEQYF.